Detailed here is one TCR beta chain. What it binds is not known. Investigators prepared the TCR beta libraries by applying iRepertoire HTBI primers and Arm-PCR of CDR3 regions. Via MiXCR, TCRdb re-called the multiplex PCR reads, giving one row per CDR3 protein. The sample lists about 660,000 distinct CDR3 sequences, about 30% seen once, with about 42% in the top ten. Documented time point: persistent/refractory GD, antithyroid drugs over 5 years with positive TRAb. PBMC RNA served as the TCR library source. By American Thyroid Association guidelines, Graves' disease was diagnosed in the cohort. This CDR3 contains 14 residues. V was shortened by 6 bases and J by 2 bases, with 13 bases between the two germline ends. CDR1 and CDR2 from the germline V gene are ENHRY and SYGVKD. The data were obtained in a study of regulatory T cells in long-lasting Graves disease. Background on the study: Persistent cases were those of Graves' disease that involved over 5 years of antithyroid drugs with positive TSH receptor antibodies.

Whole-study results and caveats: It was possible that the small sample size reduced accuracy. It was in persistent disease that TRBV28, TRBJ1-2 and TRBJ2-5 were favored.

The clonotype was recovered from a female donor with Graves disease. Here the sequenced sample was peripheral blood mononuclear cells (PBMCs), taken when the disease was refractory, from a patient treated with antithyroid drugs. The rearrangement joins TRBV10-3 to TRBJ1-2, with D unresolved. The CDR3: CAISEHQENYGYTF. CDR3 nucleotide sequence: TGTGCCATCAGCGAACACCAGGAGAACTATGGCTACACCTTC.